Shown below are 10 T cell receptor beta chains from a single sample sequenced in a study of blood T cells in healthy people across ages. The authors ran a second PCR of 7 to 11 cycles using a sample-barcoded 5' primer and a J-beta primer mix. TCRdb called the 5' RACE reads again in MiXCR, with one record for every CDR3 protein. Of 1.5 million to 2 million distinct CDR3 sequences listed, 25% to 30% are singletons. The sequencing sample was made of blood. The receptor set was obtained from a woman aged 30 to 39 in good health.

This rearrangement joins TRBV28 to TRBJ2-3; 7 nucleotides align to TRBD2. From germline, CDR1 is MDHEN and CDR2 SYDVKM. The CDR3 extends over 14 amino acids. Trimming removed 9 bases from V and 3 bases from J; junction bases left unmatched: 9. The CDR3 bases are TGTGCCAGTAACAAGCGGGACGGAACAGATACGCAGTATTTT. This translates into CASNKRDGTDTQYF.

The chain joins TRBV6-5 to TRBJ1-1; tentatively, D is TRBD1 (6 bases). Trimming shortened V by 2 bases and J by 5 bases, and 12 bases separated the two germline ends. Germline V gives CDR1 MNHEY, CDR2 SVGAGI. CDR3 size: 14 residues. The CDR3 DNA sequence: TGTGCCAGCAGTTACCGGGGGGCAGAAACTGAAGCTTTCTTT. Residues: CASSYRGAETEAFF.

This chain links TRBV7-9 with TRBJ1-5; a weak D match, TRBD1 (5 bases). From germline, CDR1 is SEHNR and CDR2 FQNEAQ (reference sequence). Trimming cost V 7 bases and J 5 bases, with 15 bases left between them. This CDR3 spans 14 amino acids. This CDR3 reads CASTLGQGDQPQHF. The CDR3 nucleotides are TGTGCCAGCACCCTGGGGCAGGGAGATCAGCCCCAGCATTTT.

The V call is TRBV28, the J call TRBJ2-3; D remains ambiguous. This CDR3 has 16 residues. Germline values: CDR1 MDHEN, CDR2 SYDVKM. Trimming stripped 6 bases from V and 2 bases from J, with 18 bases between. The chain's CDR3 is CASRPNSQISTDTQYF. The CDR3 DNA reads TGTGCCAGCAGACCCAACAGCCAGATATCCACAGATACGCAGTATTTT.

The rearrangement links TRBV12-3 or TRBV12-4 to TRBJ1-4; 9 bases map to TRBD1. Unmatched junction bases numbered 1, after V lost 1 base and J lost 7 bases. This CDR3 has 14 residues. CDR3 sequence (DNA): TGTGCCAGCAGTTTAGGGACAGGGGTTGAAAAACTGTTTTTT. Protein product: CASSLGTGVEKLFF.

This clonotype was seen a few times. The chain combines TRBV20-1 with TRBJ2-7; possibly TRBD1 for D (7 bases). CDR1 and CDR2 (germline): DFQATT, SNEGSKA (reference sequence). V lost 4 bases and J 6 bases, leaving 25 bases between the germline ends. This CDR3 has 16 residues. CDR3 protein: CSAKILRQGGLGEQYF. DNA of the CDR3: TGCAGTGCTAAGATCCTTCGACAGGGAGGTCTTGGCGAGCAGTACTTC.

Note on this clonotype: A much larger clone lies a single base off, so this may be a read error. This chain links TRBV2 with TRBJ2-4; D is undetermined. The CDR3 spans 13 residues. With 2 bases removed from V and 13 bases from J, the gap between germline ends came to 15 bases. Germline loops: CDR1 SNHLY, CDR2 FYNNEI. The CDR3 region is CASSETGYNEQYF. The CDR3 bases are TGTGCCAGCAGTGAAACCGGCTACAATGAGCAGTACTTC.

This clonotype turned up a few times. The CDR3 nucleotides are TGTGCCAGCAGCCCAGGGACAGGGGAGCCACACACTGAAGCTTTCTTT. The encoded protein is CASSPGTGEPHTEAFF. The chain links TRBV7-9 to TRBJ1-1; 10 bases match TRBD1. The junction had 9 bases not matched to a gene; V was cut back by 5 bases and J by 3 bases. The V gene's germline CDR1 is SEHNR and CDR2 FQNEAQ (reference sequence). This CDR3 spans 16 amino acids.

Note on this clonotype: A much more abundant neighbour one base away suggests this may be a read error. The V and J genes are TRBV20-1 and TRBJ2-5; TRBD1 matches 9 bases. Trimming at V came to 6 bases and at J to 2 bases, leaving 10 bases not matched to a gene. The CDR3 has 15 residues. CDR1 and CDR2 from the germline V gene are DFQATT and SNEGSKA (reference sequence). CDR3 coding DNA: TGCAGTGCCAATTTGGGACAGGGCCTTCAAGAGACCCAGTACTTC. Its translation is CSANLGQGLQETQYF.

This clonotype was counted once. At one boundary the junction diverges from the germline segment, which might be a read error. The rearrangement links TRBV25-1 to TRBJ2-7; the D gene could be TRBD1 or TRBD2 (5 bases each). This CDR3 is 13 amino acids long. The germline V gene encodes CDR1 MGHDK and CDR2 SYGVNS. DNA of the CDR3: TGTGTCAGCAGGCCGGGGCTGTCCTACGAGCAGTACTTC. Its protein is CVSRPGLSYEQYF.